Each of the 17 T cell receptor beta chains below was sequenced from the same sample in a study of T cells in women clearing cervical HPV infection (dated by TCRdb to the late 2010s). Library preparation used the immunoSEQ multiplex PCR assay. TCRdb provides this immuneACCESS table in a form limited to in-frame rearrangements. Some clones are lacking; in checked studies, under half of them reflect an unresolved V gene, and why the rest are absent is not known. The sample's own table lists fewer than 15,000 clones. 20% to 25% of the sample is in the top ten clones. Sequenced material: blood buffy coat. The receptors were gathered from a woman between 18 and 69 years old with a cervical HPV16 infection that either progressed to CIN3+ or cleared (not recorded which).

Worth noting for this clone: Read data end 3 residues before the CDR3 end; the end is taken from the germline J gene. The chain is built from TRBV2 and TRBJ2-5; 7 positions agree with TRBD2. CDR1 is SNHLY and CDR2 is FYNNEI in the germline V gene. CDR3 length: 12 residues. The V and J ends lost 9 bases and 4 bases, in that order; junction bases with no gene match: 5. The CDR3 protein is CASLLAPETQYF. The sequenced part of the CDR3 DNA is TGTGCCAGTTTACTAGCGCCAGAGACC. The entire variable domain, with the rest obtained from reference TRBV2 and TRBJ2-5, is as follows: EPEVTQTPSHQVTQMGQEVILRCVPISNHLYFYWYRQILGQKVEFLVSFYNNEISEKSEIFDDQFSVERPDGSNFTLKIRSTKLEDSAMYFCASLLAPETQYFGPGTRLLVL.

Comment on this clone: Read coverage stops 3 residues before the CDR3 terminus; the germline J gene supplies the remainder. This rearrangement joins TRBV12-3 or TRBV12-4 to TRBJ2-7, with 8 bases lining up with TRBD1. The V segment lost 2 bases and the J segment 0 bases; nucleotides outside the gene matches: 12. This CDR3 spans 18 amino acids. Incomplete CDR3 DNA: TGTGCCAGCAGTTTAAGGCGGGGATTGACAGGGGACTCCTACGAG. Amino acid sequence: CASSLRRGLTGDSYE. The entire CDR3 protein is CASSLRRGLTGDSYEQYF.

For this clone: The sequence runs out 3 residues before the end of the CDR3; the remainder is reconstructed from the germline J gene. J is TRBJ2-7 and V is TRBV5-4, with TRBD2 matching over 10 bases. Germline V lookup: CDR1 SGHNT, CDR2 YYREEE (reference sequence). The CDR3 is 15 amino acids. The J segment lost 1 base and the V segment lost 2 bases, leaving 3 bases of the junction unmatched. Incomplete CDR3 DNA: TGTGCCAGCAGCTTCCGGACTAGCGGTTCCTACGAG. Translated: CASSFRTSGSYE. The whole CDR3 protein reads CASSFRTSGSYEQYF.

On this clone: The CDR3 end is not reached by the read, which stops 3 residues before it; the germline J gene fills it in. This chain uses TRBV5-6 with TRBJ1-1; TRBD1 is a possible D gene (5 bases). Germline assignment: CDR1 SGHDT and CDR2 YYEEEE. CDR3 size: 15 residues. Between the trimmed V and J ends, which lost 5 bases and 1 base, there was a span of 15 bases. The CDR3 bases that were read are TGTGCCAGCAGGACGGCACAGGTTTCGAACACTGAA. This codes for CASRTAQVSNTE. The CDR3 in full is CASRTAQVSNTEAFF.

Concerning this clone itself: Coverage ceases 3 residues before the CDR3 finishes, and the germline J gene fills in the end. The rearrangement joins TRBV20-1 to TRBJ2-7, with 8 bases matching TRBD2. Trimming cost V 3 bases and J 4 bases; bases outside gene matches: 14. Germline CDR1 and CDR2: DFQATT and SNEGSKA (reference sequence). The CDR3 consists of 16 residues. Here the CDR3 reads CSASQTGGREHYEQYF. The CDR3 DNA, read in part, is TGCAGTGCTAGTCAGACGGGGGGGAGAGAACATTACGAG.

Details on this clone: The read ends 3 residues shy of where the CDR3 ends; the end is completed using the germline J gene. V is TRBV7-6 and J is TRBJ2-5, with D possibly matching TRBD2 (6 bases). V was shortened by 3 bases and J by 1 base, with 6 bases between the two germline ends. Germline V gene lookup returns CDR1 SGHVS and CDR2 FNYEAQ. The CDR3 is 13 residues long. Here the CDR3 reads CASSLGGQETQYF. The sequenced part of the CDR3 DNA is TGTGCCAGCAGCTTGGGGGGCCAAGAGACC.

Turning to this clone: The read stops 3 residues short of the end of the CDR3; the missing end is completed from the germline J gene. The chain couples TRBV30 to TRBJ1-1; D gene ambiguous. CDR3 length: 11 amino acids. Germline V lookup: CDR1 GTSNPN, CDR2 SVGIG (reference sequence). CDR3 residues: CAWSVQTEAFF. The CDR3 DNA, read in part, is TGTGCCTGGAGTGTACAGACGGAA.

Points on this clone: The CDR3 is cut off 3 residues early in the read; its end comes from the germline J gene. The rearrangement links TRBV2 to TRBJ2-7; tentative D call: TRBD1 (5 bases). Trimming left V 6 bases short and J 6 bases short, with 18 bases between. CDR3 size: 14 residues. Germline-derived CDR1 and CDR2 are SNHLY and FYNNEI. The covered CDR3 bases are TGTGCCAGCAGGGACACCCAGGGTGTGGGCGAG. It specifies CASRDTQGVGE. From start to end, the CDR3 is CASRDTQGVGEQYF.

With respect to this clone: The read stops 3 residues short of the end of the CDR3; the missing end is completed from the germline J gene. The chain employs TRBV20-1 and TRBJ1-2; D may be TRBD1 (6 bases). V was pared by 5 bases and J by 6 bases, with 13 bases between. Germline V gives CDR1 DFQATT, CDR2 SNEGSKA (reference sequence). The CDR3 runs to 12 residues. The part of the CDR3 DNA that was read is TGCAGTGCTCAAGGACAGAAAAATGGC. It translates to CSAQGQKNG. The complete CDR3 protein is CSAQGQKNGYTF.

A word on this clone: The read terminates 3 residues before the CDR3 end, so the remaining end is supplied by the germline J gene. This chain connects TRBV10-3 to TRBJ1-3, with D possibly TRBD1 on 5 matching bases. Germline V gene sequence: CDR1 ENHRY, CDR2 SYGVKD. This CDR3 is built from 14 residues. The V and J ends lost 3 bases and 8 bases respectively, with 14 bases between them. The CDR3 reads CAISDRGVDDTIYF. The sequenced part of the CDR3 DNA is TGTGCCATCAGTGATAGGGGCGTGGACGACACC.

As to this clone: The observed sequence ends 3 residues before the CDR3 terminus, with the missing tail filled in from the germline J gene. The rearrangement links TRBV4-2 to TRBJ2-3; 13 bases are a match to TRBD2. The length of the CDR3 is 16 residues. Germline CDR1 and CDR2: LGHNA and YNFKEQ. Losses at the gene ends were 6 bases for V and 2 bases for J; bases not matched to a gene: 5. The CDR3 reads CASRLGTSGDTDTQYF. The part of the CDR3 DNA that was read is TGTGCCAGCAGACTCGGGACTAGCGGGGACACAGATACG.

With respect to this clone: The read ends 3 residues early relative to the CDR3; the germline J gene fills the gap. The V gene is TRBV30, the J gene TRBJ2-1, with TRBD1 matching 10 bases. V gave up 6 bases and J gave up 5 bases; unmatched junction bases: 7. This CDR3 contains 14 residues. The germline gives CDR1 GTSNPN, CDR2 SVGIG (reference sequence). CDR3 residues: CACTAGTGDNEQFF. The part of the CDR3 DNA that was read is TGTGCCTGCACGGCGGGGACAGGGGACAATGAG. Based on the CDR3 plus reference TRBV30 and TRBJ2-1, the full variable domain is SQTIHQWPATLVQPVGSPLSLECTVEGTSNPNLYWYRQAAGRGLQLLFYSVGIGQISSEVPQNLSASRPQDRQFILSSKKLLLSDSGFYLCACTAGTGDNEQFFGPGTRLTVL.

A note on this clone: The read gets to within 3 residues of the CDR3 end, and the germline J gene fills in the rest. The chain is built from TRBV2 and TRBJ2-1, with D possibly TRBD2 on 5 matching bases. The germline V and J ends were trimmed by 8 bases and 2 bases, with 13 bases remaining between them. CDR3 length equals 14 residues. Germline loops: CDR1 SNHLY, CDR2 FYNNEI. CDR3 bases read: TGTGCCAGCGGAACTAGAACGACCTACAATGAG. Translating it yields CASGTRTTYNE. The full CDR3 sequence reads CASGTRTTYNEQFF.

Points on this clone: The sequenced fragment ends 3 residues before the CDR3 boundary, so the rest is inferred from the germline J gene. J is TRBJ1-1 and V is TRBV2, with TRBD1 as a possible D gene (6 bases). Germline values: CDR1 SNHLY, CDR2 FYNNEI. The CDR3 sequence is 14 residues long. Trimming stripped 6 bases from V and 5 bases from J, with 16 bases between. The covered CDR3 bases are TGTGCCAGCAGGAGGGACACTAAGGGGACTGAA. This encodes CASRRDTKGTE. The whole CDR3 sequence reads CASRRDTKGTEAFF. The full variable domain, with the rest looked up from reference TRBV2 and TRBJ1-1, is EPEVTQTPSHQVTQMGQEVILRCVPISNHLYFYWYRQILGQKVEFLVSFYNNEISEKSEIFDDQFSVERPDGSNFTLKIRSTKLEDSAMYFCASRRDTKGTEAFFGQGTRLTVV.

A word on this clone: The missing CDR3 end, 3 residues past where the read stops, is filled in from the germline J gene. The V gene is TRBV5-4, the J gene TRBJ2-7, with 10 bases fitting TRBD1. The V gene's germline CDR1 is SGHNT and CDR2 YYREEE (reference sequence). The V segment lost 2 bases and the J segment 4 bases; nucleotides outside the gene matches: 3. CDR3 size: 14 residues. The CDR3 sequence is CASSFGQGEYEQYF. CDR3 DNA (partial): TGTGCCAGCAGCTTTGGACAGGGGGAATACGAG.

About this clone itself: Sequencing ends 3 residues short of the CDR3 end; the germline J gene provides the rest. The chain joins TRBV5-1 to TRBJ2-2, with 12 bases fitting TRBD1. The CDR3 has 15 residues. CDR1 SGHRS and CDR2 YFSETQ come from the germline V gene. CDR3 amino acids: CASSPGTGGNSPLFF. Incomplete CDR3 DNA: TGCGCCAGCAGCCCCGGGACAGGGGGCAATTCACCG. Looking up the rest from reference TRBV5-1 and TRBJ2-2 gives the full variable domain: KAGVTQTPRYLIKTRGQQVTLSCSPISGHRSVSWYQQTPGQGLQFLFEYFSETQRNKGNFPGRFSGRQFSNSRSEMNVSTLELGDSALYLCASSPGTGGNSPLFFGEGSRLTVL.

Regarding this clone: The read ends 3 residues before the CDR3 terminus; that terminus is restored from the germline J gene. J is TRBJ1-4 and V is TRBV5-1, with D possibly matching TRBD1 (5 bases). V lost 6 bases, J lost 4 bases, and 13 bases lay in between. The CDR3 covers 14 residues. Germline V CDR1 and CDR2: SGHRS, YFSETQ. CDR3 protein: CASNPTGDNEKLFF. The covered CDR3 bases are TGCGCCAGCAACCCGACGGGGGATAATGAAAAA.